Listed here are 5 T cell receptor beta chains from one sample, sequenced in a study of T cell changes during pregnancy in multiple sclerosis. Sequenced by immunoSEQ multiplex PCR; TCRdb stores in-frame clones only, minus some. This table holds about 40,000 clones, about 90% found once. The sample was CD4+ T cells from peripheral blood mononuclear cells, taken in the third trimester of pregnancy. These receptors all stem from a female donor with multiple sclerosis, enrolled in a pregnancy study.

The CDR3 sequence: CASSGTGGPGSGNTIYF. DNA for the CDR3: TGTGCCAGCAGCGGGACAGGGGGCCCTGGCTCTGGAAACACCATATATTTT. This rearrangement joins TRBV2 to TRBJ1-3, with 12 bases identical to TRBD1. There are 17 residues in the CDR3. From germline, CDR1 is SNHLY and CDR2 FYNNEI. V lost 6 bases and J lost 0; bases outside the gene matches: 6.

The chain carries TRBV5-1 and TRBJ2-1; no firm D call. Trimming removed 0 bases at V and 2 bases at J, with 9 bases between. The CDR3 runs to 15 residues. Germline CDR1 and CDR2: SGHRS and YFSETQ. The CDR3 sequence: CASSLVGETYNEQFF. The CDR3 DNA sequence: TGCGCCAGCAGCTTGGTGGGCGAAACCTACAATGAGCAGTTCTTC.

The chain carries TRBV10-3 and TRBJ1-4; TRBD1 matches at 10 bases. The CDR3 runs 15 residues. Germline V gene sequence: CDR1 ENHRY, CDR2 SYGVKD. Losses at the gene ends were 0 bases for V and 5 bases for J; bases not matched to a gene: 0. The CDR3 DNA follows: TGTGCCATCAGTGAGTCGGGACAGGGGAATGAAAAACTGTTTTTT. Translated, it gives CAISESGQGNEKLFF.

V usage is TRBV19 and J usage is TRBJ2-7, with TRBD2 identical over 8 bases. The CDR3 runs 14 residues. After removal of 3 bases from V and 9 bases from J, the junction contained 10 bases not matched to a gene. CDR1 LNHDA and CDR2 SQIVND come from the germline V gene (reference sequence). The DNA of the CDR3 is TGTGCCAGTAGTATGGGAACTAGCGGTAAAGGGCAGTACTTC. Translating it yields CASSMGTSGKGQYF.

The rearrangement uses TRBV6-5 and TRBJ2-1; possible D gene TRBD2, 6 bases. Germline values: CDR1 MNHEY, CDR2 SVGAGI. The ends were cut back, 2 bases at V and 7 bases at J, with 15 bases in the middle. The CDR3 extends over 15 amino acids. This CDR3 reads CASSYGGEAYNEQFF. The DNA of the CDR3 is TGTGCCAGCAGTTACGGAGGGGAGGCTTATAATGAGCAGTTCTTC.